This T cell receptor (beta chain) was sequenced for a study of cytomegalovirus exposure and HLA in healthy donors. Study information: Later, an analysis reported that the 110 or so validation repertoires had used the same platform as the approximately 630 first-cohort repertoires.

Whole-study results and caveats: In vitro, three CMV-associated chains proved specific for CMV antigens. The listing of 150 or so TCR beta chains classed them as cytomegalovirus-associated.

The length of the CDR3 is 14 residues. From germline, CDR1 is SGDLS and CDR2 YYNGEE. V lost 3 bases and J 7 bases, leaving 16 bases between the germline ends. Assay used: immunoSEQ multiplex PCR; TCRdb lists only in-frame clones, some missing. Of some 170,000 clones in the sample, approximately 86% were seen once. While the first cohort had 600 to 800 subjects, the donors belonged to the separate validation cohort of roughly 130 subjects. Note on this clone: Its antigen remains unidentified.

The sequenced sample was PBMCs. The genes are TRBV9 and TRBJ1-2, with D perhaps matching TRBD1 (6 bases). The sequence was collected from a man between 18 and 35 years old in good health and CMV-seropositive. DNA of the CDR3: TGTGCCAGCAGCGCCCTAGGGGGGGCGGGTGGCTACACCTTC. As protein: CASSALGGAGGYTF.